These 12 T cell receptor beta chains share one sample of origin, sequenced in a study of blood T cells in healthy people across ages. A second PCR, run for about 6 to 11 cycles, used a sample-barcoded 5' primer plus a J-beta primer mix. TCRdb re-analysed the 5' RACE reads in MiXCR, keeping a single row per CDR3 protein. This sample carries fewer than 1.5 million distinct CDR3 sequences, roughly 40% of them seen once, and the ten largest clones take around 8%. The sequenced material came from blood. These receptors came from a woman aged 18-29 years in good health.

The chain carries TRBV10-3 and TRBJ2-1, with a weak D call TRBD2 (5 bases). Germline CDR1 reads ENHRY; CDR2 reads SYGVKD. V shed 2 bases and J shed 0 bases, with 11 bases lying between them. The CDR3 contains 16 residues. CDR3 region: CAISEARLASYNEQFF. CDR3 coding DNA: TGTGCCATCAGTGAGGCCCGGCTAGCCTCCTACAATGAGCAGTTCTTC.

This CDR3 is CSLNTGTSGYEQYF. The CDR3 DNA is TGCAGCCTGAATACCGGGACTAGCGGGTACGAGCAGTACTTC. The chain recombines TRBV20-1 with TRBJ2-7; the match to TRBD2 covers 12 bases. The CDR3 is 14 residues long. Germline V lookup: CDR1 DFQATT, CDR2 SNEGSKA (reference sequence).

The V and J genes are TRBV6-5 and TRBJ2-7, with TRBD2 matching 10 bases. The CDR3 totals 15 residues. The trim removed 0 bases at V and 6 bases at J, leaving 5 bases unmatched. CDR1 and CDR2 from the germline V gene are MNHEY and SVGAGI. The CDR3 DNA is TGTGCCAGCAGTTACTCAGCTAGCGGGAGAGGCGAGCAGTACTTC. Its protein is CASSYSASGRGEQYF.

This clonotype was seen more than once but under ten times. The chain combines TRBV20-1 with TRBJ2-1, with no clear D. The V end lost 6 bases, the J end lost 0 bases, and 15 bases lay between the germline ends. Germline CDR1 is DFQATT and CDR2 is SNEGSKA (reference sequence). The CDR3 is 15 residues long. The CDR3 reads CSAIEQTYSYNEQFF. The CDR3 nucleotides are TGCAGTGCCATTGAGCAGACCTACTCCTACAATGAGCAGTTCTTC.

Worth noting for this clonotype: At one end the junction does not follow the germline gene, possibly because of a read error. The V and J genes are TRBV12-3 or TRBV12-4 and TRBJ1-2, with D uncertain. The CDR3 totals 13 residues. The CDR3 region has the DNA TGTGCCAGCAGTTTAGTGGCGGTTTATGACTACACCTTC. As protein: CASSLVAVYDYTF.

This chain connects TRBV6-6 to TRBJ1-1; D not resolved. The V end lost 6 bases, the J end lost 10 bases, and 18 bases lay between the germline ends. This CDR3 contains 13 residues. Germline V lookup: CDR1 MNHNY, CDR2 SVGAGI (reference sequence). The chain's CDR3 is CASRDSPAVLAFF. The CDR3 coding sequence is TGTGCCAGCAGAGACTCCCCTGCAGTATTAGCTTTCTTT.

The chain has TRBV4-2 and TRBJ2-5; D remains ambiguous. Germline loops: CDR1 LGHNA, CDR2 YNFKEQ. The CDR3 totals 15 residues. The V end lost 0 bases, the J end lost 11 bases, and 19 bases lay between the germline ends. The CDR3 nucleotides read TGTGCCAGCAGCCAAGATGAAAGCAGGATTGCTGAGCAGTACTTC. Translating it yields CASSQDESRIAEQYF.

The V and J genes are TRBV10-3 and TRBJ2-3; TRBD2 matches at 13 bases. The CDR3 is 16 residues long. The junction had 3 bases not matched to a gene; V was cut back by 4 bases and J by 2 bases. CDR1 and CDR2 from the germline V gene are ENHRY and SYGVKD. The CDR3 loop reads CAISGGTSGVTDTQYF. The CDR3 nucleotides read TGTGCCATCAGTGGGGGGACTAGCGGGGTCACAGATACGCAGTATTTT.

In its sample, this clonotype was seen a few times. The genes are TRBV4-2 and TRBJ2-4; 9 bases agree with TRBD2. The CDR3 extends over 18 amino acids. Germline V CDR1 and CDR2: LGHNA, YNFKEQ. V lost 1 base and J lost 4; bases outside the gene matches: 11. For the CDR3, the DNA is TGTGCCAGCAGCCAAGGCCTCGAGGTTAGCGGGGGTAAAAACATTCAGTACTTC. Its protein is CASSQGLEVSGGKNIQYF.

This chain links TRBV6-1 with TRBJ1-1; D uncertain. CDR1 and CDR2 (germline): MNHNS, SASEGT. The V end was cut by 5 bases, the J end by 3 bases, with 10 bases between. The CDR3 length is 13 residues. CDR3 residues: CASSPLWDTEAFF. DNA for the CDR3: TGTGCCAGCAGTCCACTGTGGGACACTGAAGCTTTCTTT.

The gene calls are TRBV20-1 and TRBJ1-2, with D perhaps matching TRBD1 (5 bases). Germline CDR1 is DFQATT and CDR2 is SNEGSKA (reference sequence). V was pared by 1 base and J by 1 base, with 7 bases between. This CDR3 contains 13 residues. This CDR3 is CSARVGVNYGYTF. The CDR3 bases are TGCAGTGCTAGAGTGGGGGTTAACTATGGCTACACCTTC.

This clonotype came up a few times. The J gene is TRBJ2-7, the V gene TRBV12-3 or TRBV12-4; no reliable D call. The ends were cut back, 7 bases at V and 3 bases at J, with 10 bases in the middle. The CDR3 runs 12 residues. The CDR3 nucleotides are TGTGCCAGCAAGAAACCAGGCTACGAGCAGTACTTC. Encoded protein: CASKKPGYEQYF.